Listed below are T cell receptor beta chains from one sample, sequenced in a study of cytomegalovirus exposure and HLA in healthy donors. Sequencing was performed with immunoSEQ multiplex PCR; in TCRdb, only in-frame clones are kept and a portion is missing. The data contain 90,000 or so clones, about 81% of them singletons. Sequenced: PBMCs. These receptors were collected from a woman between 40 and 50 years old in good health and CMV-seronegative. CDR3s leave out the opening cysteine and the closing phenylalanine or tryptophan. The size of a clone is reported for some rows only, either as once, few or many, or as a class for expanded clones.

13 TRBJ1-1 - TRBV19 ASSIGWTGPTEAF
13 TRBJ2-1 - TRBV11-2 ASSLGRAGGGEQF
13 TRBJ1-5 once TRBV19 ASRLPGQGNQPQH
17 TRBJ2-7 - TRBV5-1 ASSLLRGGLVAGTYEQY
14 - - TRBV6-5 ASSYSGSGSPNEQY
13 TRBJ1-2 - TRBV6-1 ASRTGTGRSYGYT
13 TRBJ2-1 - TRBV6-6 ASSFQGLAGDEQF
14 TRBJ1-2 few TRBV9 ASSVQGHQKNYGYT
14 TRBJ1-3 - TRBV6-5 ASSYAPDAGGNTIY
14 TRBJ2-7 once TRBV4-2 ASSPSRARDSYEQY
13 TRBJ1-1 - TRBV28 ASSTPGQGFPEAF
13 TRBJ1-4 - TRBV28 ASSPHLGDNEKLF
14 TRBJ1-4 once TRBV6-6 ASSYTSGALNEKLF
10 TRBJ1-2 - TRBV27 ATLQGNYGYT
14 TRBJ1-2 once TRBV6-4 ASSPVWDRPTYGYT
16 TRBJ2-5 - TRBV4-2 ASSHPWSVAGGQETQY
13 TRBJ2-2 - TRBV5-1 ASSLEGAGTGELF
11 TRBJ2-3 - TRBV11-3 ASSWRETDTQY
14 TRBJ2-5 - TRBV19 ASSRRTGGLGETQY
15 TRBJ2-7 - TRBV21-1 ARTLPGVGLGLIEQY
12 TRBJ2-3 - TRBV28 ASSQTGFTDTQY
12 TRBJ2-7 few TRBV5-1 ASSFRDISYEQY
11 TRBJ2-2 - TRBV11-3 ASSLRQVDELF
13 TRBJ2-3 - TRBV18 ASSPPGPGVATQY
9 TRBJ2-5 - TRBV2 ASTGSETQY
15 TRBJ2-4 - TRBV28 ASIPAASGQEENIQY
14 TRBJ2-3 few TRBV4-2 ASSQWEREITDTQY
13 TRBJ2-3 - TRBV5-1 ASSLGLAAKDTQY
12 TRBJ1-2 - TRBV6-5 ASSYMDTNYGYT
15 TRBJ1-1 - TRBV9 ASSVVNSTGLNTEAF
14 TRBJ1-2 medium-sized TRBV6-1 ASSEAAGKPSYGYT
13 TRBJ2-2 - TRBV19 ASSSWTGNTGELF
13 TRBJ2-2 few TRBV5-1 ASSLTAGGSGELF
13 TRBJ1-1 - TRBV5-6 ASSWLGTGIPEAF
15 TRBJ2-1 - TRBV19 ASRNMLQGYSYNEQF
13 TRBJ1-5 - TRBV30 AWKERDRFNQPQH
12 TRBJ1-5 - TRBV7-3 ASRDGQKAQPQH
14 TRBJ2-7 once TRBV7-2 ASSLRTSGRTYEQY
14 TRBJ2-1 - TRBV5-1 ASSLNPGQGKDEQF
13 TRBJ1-2 - TRBV5-6 ASSPGTGANYGYT
12 TRBJ1-2 - TRBV27 ASKKWGPNYGYT
12 TRBJ1-1 - TRBV7-6 ASSEAGSGTEAF
15 TRBJ2-1 - TRBV18 ASSPRLAGGAYNEQF
11 - - TRBV11-2 ASSLTGSHEQY
13 TRBJ1-5 - TRBV6-6 ASSYSGTGLQPQH
15 TRBJ2-4 once TRBV27 ASSPYRTGTGGNIQY
11 TRBJ1-2 - TRBV28 ASSETGDYGYT